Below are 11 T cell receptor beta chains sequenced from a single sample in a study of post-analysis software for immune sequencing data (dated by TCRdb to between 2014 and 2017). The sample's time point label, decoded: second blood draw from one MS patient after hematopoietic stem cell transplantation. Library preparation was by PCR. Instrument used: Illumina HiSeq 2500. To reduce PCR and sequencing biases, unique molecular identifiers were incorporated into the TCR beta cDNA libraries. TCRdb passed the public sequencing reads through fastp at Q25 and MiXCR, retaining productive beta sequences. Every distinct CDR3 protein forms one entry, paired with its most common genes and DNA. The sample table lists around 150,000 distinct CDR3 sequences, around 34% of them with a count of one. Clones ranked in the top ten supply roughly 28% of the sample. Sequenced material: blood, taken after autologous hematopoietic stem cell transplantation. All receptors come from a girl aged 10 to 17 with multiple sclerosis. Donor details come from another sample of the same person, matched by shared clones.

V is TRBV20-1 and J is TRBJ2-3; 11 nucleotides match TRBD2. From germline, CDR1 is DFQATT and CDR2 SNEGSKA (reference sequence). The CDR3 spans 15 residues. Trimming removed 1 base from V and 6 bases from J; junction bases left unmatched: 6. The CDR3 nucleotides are TGCAGTGCTAGAGTTAGCGGGAGGGTCGGCGATACGCAGTATTTT. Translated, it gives CSARVSGRVGDTQYF.

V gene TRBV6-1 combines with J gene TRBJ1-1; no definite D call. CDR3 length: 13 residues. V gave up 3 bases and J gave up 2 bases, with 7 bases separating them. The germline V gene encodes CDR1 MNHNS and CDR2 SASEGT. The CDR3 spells CASSDGFNTEAFF. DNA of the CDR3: TGTGCCAGCAGTGACGGTTTTAACACTGAAGCTTTCTTT.

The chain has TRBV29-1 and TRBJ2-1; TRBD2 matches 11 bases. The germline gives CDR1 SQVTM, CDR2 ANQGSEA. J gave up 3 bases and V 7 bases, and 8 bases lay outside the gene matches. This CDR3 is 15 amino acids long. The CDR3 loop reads CSAHLAGGIYNEQFF. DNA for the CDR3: TGCAGCGCACACCTAGCGGGAGGAATCTACAATGAGCAGTTCTTC.

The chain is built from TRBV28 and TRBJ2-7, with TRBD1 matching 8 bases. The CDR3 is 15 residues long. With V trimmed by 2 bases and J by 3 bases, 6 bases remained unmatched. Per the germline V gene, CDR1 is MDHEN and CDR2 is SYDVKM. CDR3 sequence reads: CASSLTGQDYYEQYF. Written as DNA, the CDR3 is TGTGCCAGCAGTTTAACGGGACAGGACTACTACGAGCAGTACTTC.

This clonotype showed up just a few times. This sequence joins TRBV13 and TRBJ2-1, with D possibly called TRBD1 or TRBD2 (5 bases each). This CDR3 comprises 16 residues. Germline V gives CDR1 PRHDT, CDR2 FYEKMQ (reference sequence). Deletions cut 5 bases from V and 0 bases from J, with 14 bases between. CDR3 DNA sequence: TGTGCCAGCAGCCCCCGGTGGGGGAGCTCCTACAATGAGCAGTTCTTC. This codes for CASSPRWGSSYNEQFF.

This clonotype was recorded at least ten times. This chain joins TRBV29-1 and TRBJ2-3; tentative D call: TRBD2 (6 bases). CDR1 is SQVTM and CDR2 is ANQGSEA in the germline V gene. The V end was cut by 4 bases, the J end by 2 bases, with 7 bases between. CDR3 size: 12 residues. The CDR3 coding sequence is TGCAGCGTTGCGGGAGACACAGATACGCAGTATTTT. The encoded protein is CSVAGDTDTQYF.

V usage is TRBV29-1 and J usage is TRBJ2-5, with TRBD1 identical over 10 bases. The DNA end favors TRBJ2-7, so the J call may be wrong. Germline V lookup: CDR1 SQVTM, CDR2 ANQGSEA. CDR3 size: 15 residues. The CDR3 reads CSVIDWDRGIHEQYF. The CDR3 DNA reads TGCAGCGTTATTGATTGGGACAGGGGTATCCACGAGCAGTACTTC.

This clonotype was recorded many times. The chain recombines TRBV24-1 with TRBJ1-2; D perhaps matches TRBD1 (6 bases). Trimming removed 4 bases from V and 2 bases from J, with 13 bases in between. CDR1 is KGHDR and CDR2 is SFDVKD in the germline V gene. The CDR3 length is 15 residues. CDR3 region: CATSDRQQGNYGYTF. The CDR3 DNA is TGTGCCACCAGTGACCGCCAGCAGGGGAACTATGGCTACACCTTC.

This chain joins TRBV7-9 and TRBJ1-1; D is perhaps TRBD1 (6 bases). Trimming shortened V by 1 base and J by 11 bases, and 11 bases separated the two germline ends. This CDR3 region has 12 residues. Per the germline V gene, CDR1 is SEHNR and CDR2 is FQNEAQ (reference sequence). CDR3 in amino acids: CASSLDEGDAFF. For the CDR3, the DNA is TGTGCCAGCAGCTTAGACGAGGGGGACGCTTTCTTT.

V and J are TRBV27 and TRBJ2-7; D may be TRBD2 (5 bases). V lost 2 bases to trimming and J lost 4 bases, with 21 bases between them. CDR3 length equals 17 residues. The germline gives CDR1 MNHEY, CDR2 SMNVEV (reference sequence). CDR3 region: CASSLRLRGIERYEQYF. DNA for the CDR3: TGTGCCAGCAGTTTAAGGCTACGGGGAATAGAGCGTTACGAGCAGTACTTC.

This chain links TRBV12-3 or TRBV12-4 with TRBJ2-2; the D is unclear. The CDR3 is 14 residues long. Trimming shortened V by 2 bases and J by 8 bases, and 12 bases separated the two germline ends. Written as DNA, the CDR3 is TGTGCCAGCAGTTTATCCCAGTTCGGAGGGGAGCTGTTTTTT. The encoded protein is CASSLSQFGGELFF.